This T cell receptor (beta chain) is drawn from a study of T cells in Graves' hyperthyroidism and ophthalmopathy. There were TCR beta CDR3 regions amplified from RNA transcripts. TCR CDR3 underwent first-round RT-PCR with the HTBI primer set. TCRdb re-called the multiplex PCR reads with MiXCR, one entry per CDR3 protein. This table holds approximately 600,000 distinct CDR3 sequences, 15% to 20% found once. Trimming shortened V by 5 bases and J by 7 bases, and 21 bases separated the two germline ends. Germline V lookup: CDR1 MNHEY, CDR2 SMNVEV (reference sequence). The CDR3 extends over 16 amino acids. The table lists this clonotype with many counts. No progression to ophthalmopathy during 18 months of follow-up defined stable disease. Hyperthyroidism patients were newly diagnosed, had disease duration under 2 months, and were aged 18 to 65 years. Investigators excluded patients with uncontrolled infection, other autoimmune disease, pregnancy or lactation.

The chain combines TRBV27 with TRBJ2-4; tentative D call: TRBD2 (5 bases). What was sequenced was blood. The sequence came from a woman aged 25 to 39 with Graves' hyperthyroidism. CDR3 in amino acids: CASSPIPSINGNIQYF. The CDR3 DNA is TGTGCCAGCAGTCCGATTCCTAGCATCAATGGGAACATTCAGTACTTC.